This is a list of T cell receptor beta chains from one sample in a study of CD8 T cells in Susac syndrome. A single record per CDR3 protein comes from TCRdb applying MiXCR to the immunoSEQ multiplex PCR reads. Altogether approximately 100,000 distinct CDR3 sequences are present, around 90% being singletons, with the ten largest covering approximately 0.13%. The sample taken for sequencing was CD4+ T cells from PBMCs. Receptors originate from a human donor in good health. Each CDR3 is given with its conserved first and last residue. The D gene is left open where the match is weak. Some rows mark clone size as missing; the rest say once, few, many or name a class of expanded clone.

d_gene	abundance	j_gene	v_gene	CDR3aa	CDR3nt
TRBD1	.	TRBJ1-6	TRBV9	CASSVGDRVGDLHF	TGTGCCAGCAGCGTAGGGGACAGGGTAGGAGACCTCCACTTT
TRBD2	.	TRBJ2-3	TRBV20-1	CSARLAGPDTQYF	TGCAGTGCTAGACTAGCGGGTCCAGATACGCAGTATTTT
TRBD2	.	TRBJ2-1	TRBV20-1	CSARGLAGVYEQFF	TGCAGTGCTAGGGGACTAGCGGGAGTATATGAGCAGTTCTTC
.	.	TRBJ2-3	TRBV6-5	CASSYTNEDTQYF	TGTGCCAGCAGCTATACAAACGAGGATACGCAGTATTTT
.	.	TRBJ2-7	TRBV6-2/TRBV6-3	CASSYRQGEQYF	TGTGCCAGCAGTTACCGGCAGGGCGAGCAGTACTTC
.	.	TRBJ2-7	TRBV5-6	CASSLGGVAHEQYF	TGTGCCAGCAGCTTGGGAGGGGTAGCTCACGAGCAGTACTTC
TRBD1	.	TRBJ2-2	TRBV6-5	CASRTRGRATGELFF	TGTGCCAGCAGAACCAGGGGGCGCGCCACCGGGGAGCTGTTTTTT
.	once	TRBJ2-2	TRBV5-6	CASSPLTGFRAGELFF	TGTGCCAGCAGCCCTTTAACAGGATTTCGCGCCGGGGAGCTGTTTTTT
.	.	TRBJ2-1	TRBV20-1	CSASHRDLFYNEQFF	TGCAGTGCTAGTCACCGGGACCTGTTTTACAATGAGCAGTTCTTC
TRBD1	few	TRBJ2-7	TRBV30	CAWRDRYHEQYF	TGTGCCTGGAGGGACAGGTACCACGAGCAGTACTTC
.	.	TRBJ2-1	TRBV20-1	CSARDLILTNEQFF	TGCAGTGCTAGAGATCTCATCCTTACAAATGAGCAGTTCTTC
.	.	TRBJ1-1	TRBV24-1	CATSEGVNTEAFF	TGTGCCACCAGTGAAGGGGTGAACACTGAAGCTTTCTTT
.	.	TRBJ1-2	TRBV5-1	CASSLMAVEGYTF	TGCGCCAGCAGCTTGATGGCGGTTGAGGGCTACACCTTC
.	.	TRBJ1-1	TRBV5-1	CASSLGWGTINTEAFF	TGCGCCAGCAGCTTGGGCTGGGGGACGATCAACACTGAAGCTTTCTTT
.	few	TRBJ2-7	TRBV7-9	CASSPRGPYEQYF	TGTGCCAGCTCCCCACGCGGACCCTACGAGCAGTACTTC
.	.	TRBJ2-5	TRBV16	CASSPGGSGPETQYF	TGTGCCAGCAGCCCCGGCGGTTCTGGCCCAGAGACCCAGTACTTC
.	few	TRBJ2-7	TRBV10-3	CAISELTGTQSSYEQYF	TGTGCCATCAGTGAACTTACCGGGACACAGAGCTCCTACGAGCAGTACTTC
.	once	TRBJ2-3	TRBV29-1	CSVDDGTDTQYF	TGCAGCGTTGACGACGGCACAGATACGCAGTATTTT
TRBD1	.	TRBJ1-4	TRBV12-3/TRBV12-4	CASRRTGVGLREKLFF	TGTGCCAGCAGGAGAACAGGGGTTGGTCTGAGGGAAAAACTGTTTTTT
.	.	TRBJ1-2	TRBV3-1	CASSLAFAGEGYTF	TGTGCCAGCAGCCTTGCGTTCGCAGGGGAAGGCTACACCTTC
TRBD2	few	TRBJ2-1	TRBV29-1	CSALRPPGLAGYNEQFF	TGCAGCGCCCTTCGTCCACCGGGACTAGCGGGTTACAATGAGCAGTTCTTC
TRBD1	once	TRBJ1-2	TRBV4-3	CASSQEGRDRGLGYTF	TGCGCCAGCAGCCAAGAAGGCCGGGACAGGGGGCTCGGCTACACCTTC
.	.	TRBJ2-7	TRBV25-1	CASSDFTYEQYF	TGTGCCAGCAGTGATTTTACCTACGAGCAGTACTTC
.	.	TRBJ2-7	TRBV7-9	CASSLRTEQYF	TGTGCCAGCAGCTTAAGGACTGAGCAGTACTTC
.	.	TRBJ1-1	TRBV5-1	CASSEQGGVTEAFF	TGCGCCAGCAGCGAACAGGGTGGGGTCACTGAAGCTTTCTTT
TRBD1	.	TRBJ2-2	TRBV7-3	CASSPPGTGGSGELFF	TGTGCCAGCAGCCCCCCCGGGACAGGGGGCTCCGGGGAGCTGTTTTTT
TRBD2	.	TRBJ2-1	TRBV6-5	CASSYSTSGGASRQFF	TGTGCCAGCAGTTACTCGACCAGCGGGGGGGCCTCGCGGCAGTTCTTC
TRBD1	.	TRBJ2-5	TRBV3-1	CASSYVSGTAEETQYF	TGTGCCAGCAGCTATGTTTCAGGGACAGCCGAAGAGACCCAGTACTTC
.	.	TRBJ1-1	TRBV7-9	CASSEGEGEAFF	TGTGCCAGCAGCGAAGGGGAGGGCGAAGCTTTCTTT
TRBD2	once	TRBJ2-1	TRBV27	CASSGTRGLDEQFF	TGTGCCAGTTCCGGGACTAGAGGCTTGGATGAGCAGTTCTTC